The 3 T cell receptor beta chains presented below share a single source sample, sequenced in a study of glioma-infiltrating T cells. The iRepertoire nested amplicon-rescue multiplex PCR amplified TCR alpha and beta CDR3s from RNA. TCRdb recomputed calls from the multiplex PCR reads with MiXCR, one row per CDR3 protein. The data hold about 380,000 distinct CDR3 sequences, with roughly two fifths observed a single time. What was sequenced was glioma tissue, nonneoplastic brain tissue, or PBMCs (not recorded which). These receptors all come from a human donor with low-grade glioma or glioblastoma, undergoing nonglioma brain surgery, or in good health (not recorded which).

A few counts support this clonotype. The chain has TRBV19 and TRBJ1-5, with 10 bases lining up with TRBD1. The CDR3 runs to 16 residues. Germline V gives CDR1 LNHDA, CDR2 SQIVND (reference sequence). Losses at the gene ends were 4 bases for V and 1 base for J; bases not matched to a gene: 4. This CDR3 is CASSRTGGISNQPQHF. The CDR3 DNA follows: TGTGCCAGTAGTAGGACAGGGGGGATCAGCAATCAGCCCCAGCATTTT.

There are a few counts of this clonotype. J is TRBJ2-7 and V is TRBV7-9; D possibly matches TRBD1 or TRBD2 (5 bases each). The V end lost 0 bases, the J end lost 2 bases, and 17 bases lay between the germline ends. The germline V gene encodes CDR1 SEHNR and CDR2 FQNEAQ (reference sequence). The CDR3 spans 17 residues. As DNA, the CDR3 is TGTGCCAGCAGCTTAGCTCCAACGGGACCGAGGGCCTACGAGCAGTACTTC. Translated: CASSLAPTGPRAYEQYF.

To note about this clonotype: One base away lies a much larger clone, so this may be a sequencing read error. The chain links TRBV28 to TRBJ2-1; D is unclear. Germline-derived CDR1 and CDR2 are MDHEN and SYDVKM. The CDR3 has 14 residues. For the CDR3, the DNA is TGTGCCAGCAGTTTATTGGCTACCAACAATGAGCAGCTCTTC. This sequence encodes CASSLLATNNEQLF. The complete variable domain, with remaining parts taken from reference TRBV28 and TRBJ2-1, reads DVKVTQSSRYLVKRTGEKVFLECVQDMDHENMFWYRQDPGLGLRLIYFSYDVKMKEKGDIPEGYSVSREKKERFSLILESASTNQTSMYLCASSLLATNNEQLFGPGTRLTVL.